This passage covers 2 T cell receptor beta chains from one sample sequenced in a study of blood T cell repertoires in COVID-19. Sequencing used immunoSEQ multiplex PCR; TCRdb keeps in-frame clones, though not all of them. The sample records some 260,000 clones, roughly 90% being singletons. The material sequenced was PBMCs or T cells enriched from blood (not recorded which). These receptors all come from a man aged 35 to 55 who had recovered from COVID-19.

About this clone itself: Other DNA variants within this sample encode the same CDR3. This chain joins TRBV5-1 and TRBJ1-2, with 7 bases lining up with TRBD1. The V and J ends lost 0 bases and 2 bases, in that order; junction bases with no gene match: 1. Germline V lookup: CDR1 SGHRS, CDR2 YFSETQ. This CDR3 is 14 amino acids long. In DNA, the CDR3 is TGCGCCAGCAGCTTGGGACAGGGAAACTATGGCTACACCTTC. Translating gives CASSLGQGNYGYTF.

The rearrangement uses TRBV5-4 and TRBJ2-1, with 7 positions matching TRBD1. This CDR3 has 12 residues. Germline loops: CDR1 SGHNT, CDR2 YYREEE (reference sequence). V shed 3 bases and J 10 bases; nucleotides not matched to a gene: 4. The CDR3 bases are TGTGCCAGCAGCTACGGACAGGCGGAGCAGTTCTTC. It codes for CASSYGQAEQFF.